This TCR beta chain derives from a study of T cells in Graves' hyperthyroidism and ophthalmopathy. Looked up from germline, CDR1 is KGHSH and CDR2 is LQKENI. V was cut by 2 bases and J by 6 bases, with 15 bases left in between. The length of the CDR3 is 15 residues. Using RNA transcripts as the source, TCR beta CDR3 regions were amplified. A first-round RT-PCR of the TCR CDR3 used the HTBI primer set. TCRdb redid the calling of the multiplex PCR reads with MiXCR, one entry per CDR3 protein. This table holds over 400,000 distinct CDR3 sequences, approximately 23% found once. Regarding the study as a whole: Within blood appeared most thyroid clonotypes that had expanded above 0.001. Stable hyperthyroidism was told apart from ophthalmopathy by a model built on 13 V-J features.

This clonotype was detected only a few times. Its antigen is still unknown. The study included ophthalmopathy patients with Clinical Activity Score at least 3, NOSPECS grade at least 4 and duration under 3 months. Together with thyroid ultrasound, orbital computed tomography, serum thyroxine and TRAb, clinical symptoms were used for diagnoses. The TCR sequence derives from a woman in her seventies with Graves' ophthalmopathy. Material for sequencing was blood. The chain is built from TRBV18 and TRBJ2-3, with a weak D call TRBD2 (6 bases). The CDR3 region has the DNA TGTGCCAGCTCACCATCTCTTGCGGGATGGGATACGCAGTATTTT. The encoded protein is CASSPSLAGWDTQYF.